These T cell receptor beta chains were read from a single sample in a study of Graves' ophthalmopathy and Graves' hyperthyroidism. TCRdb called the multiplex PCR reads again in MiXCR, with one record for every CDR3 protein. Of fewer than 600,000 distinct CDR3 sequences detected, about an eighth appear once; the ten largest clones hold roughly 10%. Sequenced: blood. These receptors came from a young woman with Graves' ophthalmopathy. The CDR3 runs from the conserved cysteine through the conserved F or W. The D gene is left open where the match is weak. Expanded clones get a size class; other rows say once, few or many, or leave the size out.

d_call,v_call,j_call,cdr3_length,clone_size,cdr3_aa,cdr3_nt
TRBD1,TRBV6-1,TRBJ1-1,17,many,CASSENDRAGGKAEAFF,TGTGCCAGCAGTGAGAACGACAGGGCCGGGGGAAAGGCTGAAGCTTTCTTT
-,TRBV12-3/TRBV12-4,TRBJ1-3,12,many,CATCLSGNTIYF,TGTGCCACGTGCCTTTCTGGAAACACCATATATTTT
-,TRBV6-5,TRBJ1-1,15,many,CASSYTMGGASIAFF,TGTGCCAGCAGTTACACAATGGGGGGCGCGTCGATCGCTTTCTTT
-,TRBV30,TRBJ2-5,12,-,CAWREGVETQYF,TGTGCCTGGAGGGAGGGAGTGGAGACCCAGTACTTC
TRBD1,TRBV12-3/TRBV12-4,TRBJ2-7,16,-,CASSRPGTGMSYEQYF,TGTGCCAGCAGCCGACCGGGGACAGGGATGTCCTACGAGCAGTACTTC
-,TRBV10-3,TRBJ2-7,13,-,CAINNGEPYEQYF,TGTGCCATCAATAACGGCGAACCTTACGAGCAGTACTTC
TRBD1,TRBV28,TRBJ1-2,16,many,CASSLSFTGQGDGYTF,TGTGCCAGCAGTTTATCTTTTACGGGACAGGGTGATGGCTACACCTTC
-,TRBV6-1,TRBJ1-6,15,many,CASESLEGNNSPLHF,TGTGCCTCAGAAAGCCTGGAGGGGAACAATTCACCCCTCCACTTT
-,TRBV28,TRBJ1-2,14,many,CASSPPPQGDGYTF,TGTGCCAGCAGTCCTCCGCCCCAGGGTGATGGCTACACCTTC
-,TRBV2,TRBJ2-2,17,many,CASRAHHGGTNTGELFF,TGTGCCAGCAGGGCCCACCACGGGGGCACGAACACCGGGGAGCTGTTTTTT
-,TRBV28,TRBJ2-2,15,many,CASTRPRLAAGELFF,TGTGCCAGCACAAGACCGAGGTTGGCTGCCGGGGAGCTGTTTTTT
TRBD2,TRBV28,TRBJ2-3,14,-,CASTPGGVLYTQYF,TGTGCCAGCACCCCTGGGGGGGTTTTGTATACGCAGTATTTT
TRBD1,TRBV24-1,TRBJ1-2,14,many,CATSDLGQDYGHTF,TGTGCCACCAGTGATCTCGGACAGGACTATGGCCACACCTTC